One TCR beta chain is described in this entry. This clone has a single count. Its antigen target is currently unknown. No much larger clone is present one base from it, and per-base qualities are unavailable. V is pared back by 6 bases and J by 4 bases, with 13 bases lying between the germline termini. The CDR3 goes from the cysteine to the phenylalanine over 13 residues. Of the read, only the CDR3 DNA is kept; its 39 bases are in frame from base 1. From the germline V gene, CDR1 is MNHNS and CDR2 is SASEGT. The method was the immunoSEQ multiplex PCR assay. Rearranged TCR beta chain sequences were amplified with the hsTCRB Kit following the manufacturer's protocol. An Illumina MiSeq was used to sequence the TCRB libraries. The original pipeline was this. The kit vendor's proprietary platform handled demultiplexing, trimming and gene mapping. Sourced from immuneACCESS, this table was stored by TCRdb with only in-frame sequences that have V and J called. A share of the clones is absent; for the studies checked, an unresolved V gene accounts for under half, and the remainder has no known explanation. That table furnishes V, J and clone size, whereas the DNA furnished D and trimming. For this sample there are about 36,000 clones; about 81% appear just once. The ten largest clones capture about 9.6% of the sample.

These data belong to a study of a mutant IDH1 vaccine in newly diagnosed glioma (dated by TCRdb to the early 2020s). General notes on the study: Vaccination was initiated 4-6 weeks after radiotherapy alone, or concurrently with temozolomide cycles in the chemotherapy-containing groups. Of the approximately 30 treated patients, around 62% were male and about 40% were female, and a mean age of roughly 40 years was recorded. Prior to enrollment, patients had been given standard therapy consisting of radiotherapy alone, temozolomide alone, or radiochemotherapy with temozolomide, with the combination given to most patients. The week-35 safety follow-up was designated visit V12, and the week-47 end of study was designated visit V13. Six visits were used for peripheral blood collection: V03 (baseline), V05, V07, V10, V12 and V13. Longitudinal TCRB deep sequencing was performed for fewer than 30 treated patients wherever samples were available for exploratory analyses.

The time point label of this sample denotes: week 47, end of study. Every vaccine dose consisted of 300 ug of a 20-mer mutant IDH1 peptide in Montanide, administered subcutaneously together with topical imiquimod. Patients received eight vaccinations in weeks 1, 3, 5, 7, 11, 15, 19 and 23, corresponding to visits V03 through V10. Newly diagnosed WHO grade 3 or 4 IDH1-mutant astrocytomas showing loss of nuclear ATRX were present in the donors. The samples were drawn from NOA16, a multicentre, single-arm, open-label phase I trial in Germany that tested a mutant IDH1 peptide vaccine in humans for the first time. The DNeasy Blood and Tissue Kit was used to extract genomic DNA from EDTA blood for TCRB sequencing. The study at large found these results: Availability determined which PBMC samples were chosen for TCRB deep sequencing. Changes in the top peripheral T cell clonotypes picked up by TCRB sequencing did not appear to be linked to pseudoprogression. According to the authors, sample limitations meant that analyses of patient blood samples could not be reproduced. Immune responses induced by the vaccine were seen in roughly 92% of patients across multiple MHC alleles.

Sequences were derived from PBMCs, sampled from a glioma patient whose treatment included an IDH1 peptide vaccine. The source of this sequence is a man aged 35 to 55 with glioma. In this chain, TRBV6-1 is recombined with TRBJ2-7; the D gene is not confidently resolved. Here the CDR3 is given as CASRASTRYEQYF. The bases read TGTGCCAGCAGGGCGTCCACCCGTTACGAGCAGTACTTC.